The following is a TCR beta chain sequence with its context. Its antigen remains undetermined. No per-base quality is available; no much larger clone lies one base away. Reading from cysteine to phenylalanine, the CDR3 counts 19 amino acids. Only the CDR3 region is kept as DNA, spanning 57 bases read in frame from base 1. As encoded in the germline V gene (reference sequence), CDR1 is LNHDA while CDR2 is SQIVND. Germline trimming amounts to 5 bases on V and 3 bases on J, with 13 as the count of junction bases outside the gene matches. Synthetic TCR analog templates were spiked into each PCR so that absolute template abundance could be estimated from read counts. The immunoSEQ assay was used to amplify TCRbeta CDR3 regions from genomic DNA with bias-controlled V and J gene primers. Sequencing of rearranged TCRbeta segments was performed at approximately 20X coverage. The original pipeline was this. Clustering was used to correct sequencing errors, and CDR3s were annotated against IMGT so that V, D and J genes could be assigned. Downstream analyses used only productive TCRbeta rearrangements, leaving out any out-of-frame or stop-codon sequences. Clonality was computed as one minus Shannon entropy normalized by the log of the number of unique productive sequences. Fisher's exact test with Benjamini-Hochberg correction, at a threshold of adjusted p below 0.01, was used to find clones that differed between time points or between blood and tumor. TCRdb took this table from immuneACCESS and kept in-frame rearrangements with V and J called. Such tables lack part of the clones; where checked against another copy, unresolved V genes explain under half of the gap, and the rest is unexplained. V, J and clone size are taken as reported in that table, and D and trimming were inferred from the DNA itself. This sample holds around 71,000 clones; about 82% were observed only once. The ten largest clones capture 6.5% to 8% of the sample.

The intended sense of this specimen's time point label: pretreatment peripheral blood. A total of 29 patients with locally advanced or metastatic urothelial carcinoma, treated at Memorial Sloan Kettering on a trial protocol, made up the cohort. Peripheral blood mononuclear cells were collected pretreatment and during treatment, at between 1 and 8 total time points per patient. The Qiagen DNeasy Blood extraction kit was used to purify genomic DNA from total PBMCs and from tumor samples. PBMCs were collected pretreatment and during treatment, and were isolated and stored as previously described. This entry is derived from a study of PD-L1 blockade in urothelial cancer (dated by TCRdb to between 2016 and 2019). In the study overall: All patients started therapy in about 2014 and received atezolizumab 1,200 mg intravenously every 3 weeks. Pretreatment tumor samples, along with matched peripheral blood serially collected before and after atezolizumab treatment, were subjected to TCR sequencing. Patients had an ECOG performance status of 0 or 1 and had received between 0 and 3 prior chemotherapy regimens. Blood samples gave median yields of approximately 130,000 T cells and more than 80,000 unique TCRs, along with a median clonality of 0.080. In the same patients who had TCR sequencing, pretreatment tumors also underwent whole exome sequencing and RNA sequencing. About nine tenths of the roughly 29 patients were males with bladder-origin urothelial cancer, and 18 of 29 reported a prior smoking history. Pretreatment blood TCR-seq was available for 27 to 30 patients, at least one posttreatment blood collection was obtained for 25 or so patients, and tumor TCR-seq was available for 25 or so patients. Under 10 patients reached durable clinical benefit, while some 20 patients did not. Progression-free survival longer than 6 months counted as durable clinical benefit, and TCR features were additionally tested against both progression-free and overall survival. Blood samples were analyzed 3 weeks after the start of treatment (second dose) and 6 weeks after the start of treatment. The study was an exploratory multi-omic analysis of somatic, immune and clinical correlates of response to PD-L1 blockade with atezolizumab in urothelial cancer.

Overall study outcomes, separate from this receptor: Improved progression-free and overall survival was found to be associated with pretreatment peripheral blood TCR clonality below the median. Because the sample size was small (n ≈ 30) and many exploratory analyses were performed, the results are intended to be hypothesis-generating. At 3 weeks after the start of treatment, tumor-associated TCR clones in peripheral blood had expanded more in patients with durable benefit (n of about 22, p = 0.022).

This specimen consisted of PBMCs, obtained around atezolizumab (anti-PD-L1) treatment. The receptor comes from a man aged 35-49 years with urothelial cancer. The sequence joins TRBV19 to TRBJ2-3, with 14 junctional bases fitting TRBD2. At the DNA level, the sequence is TGTGCCAGTAGTCAGGCTTTGGGACTAGCGGGAGATCGGACAGATACGCAGTATTTT. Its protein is CASSQALGLAGDRTDTQYF.